The T cell receptor beta chain described here comes from a study of blood T cells in healthy people across ages. The study, taken as a whole, reports: Age advanced and TCR beta diversity per million T cells fell, roughly linearly.

Concerning this clonotype: Antigen: not known.

Then a second PCR, running about 6 to 12 cycles, was carried out with a sample-barcoded 5' primer and a J-beta primer mix. TCRdb called the 5' RACE reads again in MiXCR, with one record for every CDR3 protein. The table has just over 1 million distinct CDR3 sequences, 40% to 55% seen once; the top ten hold over 15%. Isolation of PBMCs gave at least 7 million cells per sample. V dropped 5 bases and J dropped 2 bases, with 12 bases sitting between them. The CDR3 loop spans 14 amino acids. The V call is TRBV12-3 or TRBV12-4, the J call TRBJ1-1; D is undetermined. Sequenced material: blood. The receptor was isolated from a woman aged 55-69 years in good health. CDR3 DNA: TGTGCCAGCAGTGTAACAGAGCTTAACACTGAAGCTTTCTTT. Translated, it gives CASSVTELNTEAFF.